This TCR beta chain appears in the sequencing data of a study of beta chain features in type 1 diabetes. V shed 2 bases and J 4 bases; nucleotides not matched to a gene: 14. The germline CDR1 and CDR2 sequences are SGHDT and YYEEEE. This CDR3 is 18 amino acids long. Findings and limits, study-wide: Shortening of TCRB CDR3s, moderate but significant, appeared in all four CD4+ subsets of Type 1 diabetes patients. Insertions were fewer and deletions more numerous at VDJ junctions in type 1 diabetes patients.

Isolated RNA was reverse transcribed in full, so expressed TCRB transcripts were sequenced. Profiling relied on immunoSEQ multiplex PCR, and the TCRdb table lists in-frame clones only, not all of them. The sample yields some 120,000 clones, approximately 15% seen once. As to this clone: The antigen is unknown.

This TCR was sampled from a man between 18 and 29 years old with type 1 diabetes. The sequenced material came from central memory CD4+ T cells from blood. This chain uses TRBV5-6 with TRBJ2-1, with 8 nucleotides matching TRBD1. CDR3 sequence (DNA): TGTGCCAGCAGCTTTGCCAATTGGAGGGACAGGCGATACAATGAGCAGTTCTTC. The encoded protein is CASSFANWRDRRYNEQFF.